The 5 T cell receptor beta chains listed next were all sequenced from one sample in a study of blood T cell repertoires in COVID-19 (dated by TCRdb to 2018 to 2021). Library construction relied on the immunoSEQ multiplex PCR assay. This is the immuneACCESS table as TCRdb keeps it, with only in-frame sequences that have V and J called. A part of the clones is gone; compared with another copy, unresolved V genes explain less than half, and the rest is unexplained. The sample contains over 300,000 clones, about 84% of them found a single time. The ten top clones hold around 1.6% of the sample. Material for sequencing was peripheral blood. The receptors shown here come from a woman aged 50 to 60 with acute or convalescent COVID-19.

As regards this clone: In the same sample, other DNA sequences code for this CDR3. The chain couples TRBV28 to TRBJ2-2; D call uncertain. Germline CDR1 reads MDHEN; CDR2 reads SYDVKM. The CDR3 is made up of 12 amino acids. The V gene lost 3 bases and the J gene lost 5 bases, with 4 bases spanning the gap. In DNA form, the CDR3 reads TGTGCCAGCAGTTTTAGTACCGGGGAGCTGTTTTTT. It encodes CASSFSTGELFF.

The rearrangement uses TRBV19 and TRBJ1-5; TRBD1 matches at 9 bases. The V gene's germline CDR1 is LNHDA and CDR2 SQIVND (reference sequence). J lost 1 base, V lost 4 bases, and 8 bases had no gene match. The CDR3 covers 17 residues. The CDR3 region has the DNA TGTGCCAGTAGTACCCTCGGGACAGGGACCAGCAATCAGCCCCAGCATTTT. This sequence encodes CASSTLGTGTSNQPQHF.

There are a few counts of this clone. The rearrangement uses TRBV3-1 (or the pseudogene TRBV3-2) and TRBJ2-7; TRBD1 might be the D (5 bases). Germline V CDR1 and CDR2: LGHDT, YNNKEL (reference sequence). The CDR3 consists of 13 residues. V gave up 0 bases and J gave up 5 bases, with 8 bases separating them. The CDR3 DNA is TGTGCCAGCAGCCAAGAAGGGGTTGACGAGCAGTACTTC. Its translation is CASSQEGVDEQYF.

The CDR3 nucleotides are TGTGCCATCATGGCCGGGACTAGCGGGAGGGCCTACGAGCAGTACTTC. Translation: CAIMAGTSGRAYEQYF. The rearrangement uses TRBV10-3 and TRBJ2-7; TRBD2 agrees at 16 bases. This CDR3 has 16 residues. The J segment lost 2 bases and the V segment lost 7 bases, leaving 5 bases of the junction unmatched. Germline-derived CDR1 and CDR2 are ENHRY and SYGVKD.

In DNA, the CDR3 is TGCGCCAGCAGCTTCATCCCGGGACAGGAGAACACTGAAGCTTTCTTT. It codes for CASSFIPGQENTEAFF. The rearrangement uses TRBV5-1 and TRBJ1-1, with TRBD1 identical over 8 bases. The germline CDR1 and CDR2 sequences are SGHRS and YFSETQ. The CDR3 loop spans 16 amino acids. Trimming at V came to 2 bases and at J to 1 base, leaving 7 bases not matched to a gene.